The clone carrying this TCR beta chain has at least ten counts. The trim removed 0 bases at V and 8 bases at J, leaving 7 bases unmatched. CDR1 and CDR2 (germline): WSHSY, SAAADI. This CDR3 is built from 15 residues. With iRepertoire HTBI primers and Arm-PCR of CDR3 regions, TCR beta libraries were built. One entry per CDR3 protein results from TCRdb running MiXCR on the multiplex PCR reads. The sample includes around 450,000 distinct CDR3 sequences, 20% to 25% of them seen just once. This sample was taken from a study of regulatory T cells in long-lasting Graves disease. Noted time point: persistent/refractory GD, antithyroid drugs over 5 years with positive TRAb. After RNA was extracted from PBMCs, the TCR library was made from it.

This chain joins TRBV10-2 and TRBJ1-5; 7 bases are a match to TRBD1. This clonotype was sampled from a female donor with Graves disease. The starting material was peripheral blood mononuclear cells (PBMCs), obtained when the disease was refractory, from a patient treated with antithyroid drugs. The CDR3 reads CASSESDRDVEPQHF. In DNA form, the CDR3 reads TGCGCCAGCAGTGAGTCAGACAGGGACGTGGAGCCCCAGCATTTT.